This T cell receptor beta chain was obtained from a study of cytomegalovirus exposure and HLA in healthy donors. Findings and limits, study-wide: Researchers reportedly found TCR beta sequences accurately predicted most subjects' HLA-A and HLA-B alleles.

Notes on this clone: What it binds is unknown.

Vbeta (60) and Jbeta (13) primers were used in the PCR. Here immunoSEQ multiplex PCR was the method, and the copy in TCRdb shows in-frame clones only, minus some. The repertoire consists of 150,000 to 200,000 clones, with roughly 80% occurring once and the leading ten covering about 2.2%. The TCR originated in a male donor in good health and CMV-seronegative. The source material was PBMCs.

Here the CDR3 DNA reads TGTGCCACCAGCAGAGGGAGCGGGGGGTACCAAGAGACCCAGTACTTC. It is translated as CATSRGSGGYQETQYF. The V call is TRBV15, the J call TRBJ2-5; 9 positions agree with TRBD2. Germline V gives CDR1 LNHNV, CDR2 YYDKDF (reference sequence). The CDR3 length is 16 residues. V shed 1 base, J shed 0 bases, and the junction held 3 bases outside the gene matches. The full variable domain, its missing parts supplied by reference TRBV15 and TRBJ2-5, is DAMVIQNPRYQVTQFGKPVTLSCSQTLNHNVMYWYQQKSSQAPKLLFHYYDKDFNNEADTPDNFQSRRPNTSFCFLDIRSPGLGDTAMYLCATSRGSGGYQETQYFGPGTRLLVL.